Listed below are T cell receptor beta chains from one sample, sequenced in a study of shared clonotypes between healthy human individuals. Repertoires were generated with immunoSEQ multiplex PCR, while TCRdb's copy carries only in-frame clones and drops some. Among over 850,000 clones listed, approximately 80% were seen once. Specimen: memory CD4+ T cells from PBMCs. The source is a young man in good health. Some clones in this sample may be carry-over from other donors' samples. Each CDR3 is given with its conserved first and last residue. D genes are given only for firm matches. Clone size is shown for a subset of rows, as once, few, many or a class of expanded clone.

cdr3_nt cdr3_aa d_call cdr3_length j_call v_call clone_size
TGTGCCAGCAGCTTTAGGACTCGGCTAGCGGGACGCAATGAGCAGTTCTTC CASSFRTRLAGRNEQFF TRBD2 17 TRBJ2-1 TRBV5-8 NA
TGTGCCAGCACCCCGACGGGGAACACCATATATTTT CASTPTGNTIYF NA 12 TRBJ1-3 TRBV7-9 NA
TGTGCCAGCAGGCCTAGACGGGGGGCTGGCGGCTACACCTTC CASRPRRGAGGYTF NA 14 TRBJ1-2 TRBV6-5 many
TGTGCCAGCAGCCAAGGGACATATCTTTCCTACGAGCAGTACTTC CASSQGTYLSYEQYF NA 15 TRBJ2-7 TRBV4-2 NA
TGCGCCAGCAGCTTGGAGACAGGGATGAACACTGAAGCTTTCTTT CASSLETGMNTEAFF TRBD1 15 TRBJ1-1 TRBV5-1 NA
TGTGCCAGCAGCTTAGGTGGGGGGCGAAGATTAGGCTACACCTTC CASSLGGGRRLGYTF NA 15 TRBJ1-2 TRBV7-9 NA
TGTGCCAGCAGCACCACCTCGCAGGGCGGGGTGGAAACGCAGTATTTT CASSTTSQGGVETQYF NA 16 TRBJ2-3 TRBV5-5 NA
TGTGCCAGCAGCTACTATAGACAGGGGAGGGACGAGCAGTACTTC CASSYYRQGRDEQYF NA 15 TRBJ2-7 TRBV5-4 NA
TGTGCCAGCAGTTCCAACCGCTACTATCAGCCCCAGCATTTT CASSSNRYYQPQHF NA 14 TRBJ1-5 TRBV28 few
TGTGCCAGCAGCGCCGGGACAGGATCCGTCTATGGCTACACCTTC CASSAGTGSVYGYTF TRBD1 15 TRBJ1-2 TRBV6-6 NA
TGTGCCATCAGTGAGAGGAGCGGGAGGTCCGCCGGGGAGCTGTTTTTT CAISERSGRSAGELFF TRBD2 16 TRBJ2-2 TRBV10-3 NA
TGTGCCAGCAGTCCTTCTGCAGTGGGAAGATCCCCAGTGGATGAGCAGTTCTTC CASSPSAVGRSPVDEQFF NA 18 TRBJ2-1 TRBV28 NA
TGTGCCAGCAGTTACTCGATCTCATACACTGAAGCTTTCTTT CASSYSISYTEAFF NA 14 TRBJ1-1 TRBV6-6 once
TGTGCCAGCAGCGTGCTGACTAGCGGGAGGGCCGGTGAGCAGTTCTTC CASSVLTSGRAGEQFF TRBD2 16 TRBJ2-1 TRBV9 NA
TGTGCCTGGCCGAATCCCCTCTCTGGGGCCAACGTCCTGACTTTC CAWPNPLSGANVLTF NA 15 TRBJ2-6 TRBV30 NA
TGTGCCAGCAGCCAAGTTCCATGGACATCCTCAGACTATGGCTACACCTTC CASSQVPWTSSDYGYTF NA 17 TRBJ1-2 TRBV14 NA
TGTGCCAGTAGTCCCCTGTCCGGGCGAGACGAGCAGTACTTC CASSPLSGRDEQYF NA 14 TRBJ2-7 TRBV19 once
TGTGCCAGCAGCCCACAGAACGGGGAGCTGTTTTTT CASSPQNGELFF NA 12 TRBJ2-2 TRBV11-2 few
TGTGCCAGCAGCTTACATGGACTAGCGAGGAGTGAGACCCAGTACTTC CASSLHGLARSETQYF TRBD2 16 TRBJ2-5 TRBV7-2 few
TGTGCCAGCAGCCAAGATCCCGGACGGAATACAGATACGCAGTATTTT CASSQDPGRNTDTQYF NA 16 TRBJ2-3 TRBV4-2 NA
TGTGCCAGCAGTCCGTGGGTCCTCGGTGGGGGTGTTAACACTGAAGCTTTCTTT CASSPWVLGGGVNTEAFF NA 18 TRBJ1-1 TRBV28 NA
TGTGCCAGCAGCTTCACGGCGGGATCCTACGAGCAGTACTTC CASSFTAGSYEQYF NA 14 TRBJ2-7 TRBV11-3 NA
TGTGCCAGCAGGAGTTCCGCCGTGGGGCTGAACACTGAAGCTTTCTTT CASRSSAVGLNTEAFF NA 16 TRBJ1-1 TRBV28 NA
TGTGCCAGCAGCGACTACGATACGCAGTATTTT CASSDYDTQYF NA 11 TRBJ2-3 TRBV9 NA
TGTGCCAGCAGTTGGGGCCCCGTGAGTGGCTACACCTTC CASSWGPVSGYTF NA 13 TRBJ1-2 TRBV27 NA
TGTGCCAGTAGTATAGGTAGCACCGACGAGCAGTACTTC CASSIGSTDEQYF NA 13 TRBJ2-7 TRBV19 once
TGTGCCACCGAGTCTGGGAGCTCTGGAAACACCATATATTTT CATESGSSGNTIYF NA 14 TRBJ1-3 TRBV6-1 NA
TGTGCCATCAGCGTCGGACGGAACACCGGGGAGCTGTTTTTT CAISVGRNTGELFF NA 14 TRBJ2-2 TRBV10-3 NA
TGTGCCAGTAGTATGACAGGGAATCCTGGCGAGCAGTACTTC CASSMTGNPGEQYF TRBD1 14 TRBJ2-7 TRBV19 NA
TGCGCCAGCAGCCCGAATGCGGCAGGCCGGGACGAGCAGTACTTC CASSPNAAGRDEQYF NA 15 TRBJ2-7 TRBV5-1 once
TGCGCCAGCAGCTTGGACGGGGCGGAAAATCAGCCCCAGCATTTT CASSLDGAENQPQHF NA 15 TRBJ1-5 TRBV5-1 NA